This TCR beta chain appears in the sequencing data of a study of spatial heterogeneity in lung cancer. Across the study: Fewer alpha-chain than beta-chain sequences were consistently detected. Within raw reads, each unique TCR and UMI combination appeared on average more than ten times. Broader study findings: Sequencing reached an estimated coverage of tumor T cells that was only roughly 7% for alpha chains and about 13% for beta chains. The number of expanded tumor alpha and beta chains correlated with mutation number.

This clonotype was picked up many times. Its specificity is unknown. This CDR3 spans 12 amino acids. Germline CDR1 is KGHSH and CDR2 is LQKENI. V shed 6 bases and J shed 4 bases, with 7 bases lying between them. Time point given: sample taken at primary tumor resection. Whole RNA obtained from tumor, nontumor lung or frozen PBMC underwent sequencing without sorting. TCRdb reprocessed the 5' RACE reads with MiXCR, giving one entry per CDR3 protein. The data contain about 100,000 distinct CDR3 sequences, about 4.6% of them singletons. The sample here was lung tumor tissue, taken at surgery. The V call is TRBV18, the J call TRBJ1-5; D unresolved. The sequence was collected from a male donor with early-stage non-small cell lung cancer. For the CDR3, the DNA is TGTGCCAGCTCCACCGGAAATCAGCCCCAGCATTTT. Protein sequence: CASSTGNQPQHF.